This TCR beta chain is drawn from a study of T cell responses to AZD1222 COVID-19 vaccine. TCRdb's copy holds only in-frame clones and misses some; the assay was immunoSEQ multiplex PCR. This sample has 130,000 to 150,000 clones, with 85% to 95% found just once. Looked up from germline, CDR1 is LNHDA and CDR2 is SQIVND (reference sequence). Between the trimmed V and J ends, which lost 3 bases and 0 bases, there was a span of 12 bases. The CDR3 contains 16 residues. The sequenced sample was peripheral blood, obtained on day 0 of MenACWY control vaccination. The source is an adult in good health. The rearrangement links TRBV19 to TRBJ1-3; no firm D call. CDR3 nucleotides: TGTGCCAGTAGTATTTTTGTGGGAGGCTCTGGAAACACCATATATTTT. Protein product: CASSIFVGGSGNTIYF.